Shown below are 18 T cell receptor beta chains from a single sample sequenced in a study of CD8+ T cells in alopecia areata. RNA, once extracted, was reverse transcribed into cDNA for use as the sequencing template. Profiling relied on immunoSEQ multiplex PCR, and the TCRdb table lists in-frame clones only, not all of them. The sample yields about 180,000 clones, about 53% seen once. Treatment reported: oral pan-JAK inhibitor, 5-10 mg twice daily. The sample was CD8+ T cells sorted from blood, taken at week 24, from a patient treated with tofacitinib. These TCRs come from a human donor with alopecia areata.

The chain combines TRBV2 with TRBJ1-1; 7 bases line up with TRBD1. This CDR3 has 16 residues. V shed 1 base, J shed 0 bases, and the junction held 5 bases outside the gene matches. Germline CDR1 SNHLY, CDR2 FYNNEI. As DNA, the CDR3 is TGTGCCAGCAGTGAAGAAGGGGACAGCATGAACACTGAAGCTTTCTTT. It translates to CASSEEGDSMNTEAFF.

The rearrangement uses TRBV2 and TRBJ1-5; D is perhaps TRBD1 (6 bases). V was trimmed by 7 bases and J by 5 bases, leaving 21 bases between them. The CDR3 loop spans 16 amino acids. Germline assignment: CDR1 SNHLY and CDR2 FYNNEI. This CDR3 reads CASKVAGQGPDQPQHF. As DNA, the CDR3 is TGTGCCAGCAAGGTTGCCGGTCAGGGGCCGGATCAGCCCCAGCATTTT.

The genes are TRBV30 and TRBJ2-7; 7 bases agree with TRBD1. V dropped 3 bases and J dropped 3; count of bases not matched to a gene: 5. The germline CDR1 and CDR2 sequences are GTSNPN and SVGIG (reference sequence). This CDR3 spans 13 amino acids. Here the CDR3 reads CAWRAQGDYEQYF. CDR3 sequence (DNA): TGTGCCTGGAGGGCGCAGGGGGACTACGAGCAGTACTTC.

This clone was found once. The chain recombines TRBV5-6 with TRBJ2-4; D is unclear. Trimming stripped 1 base from V and 6 bases from J, with 11 bases between. Germline CDR1 is SGHDT and CDR2 is YYEEEE. CDR3 length: 14 amino acids. This CDR3 is CASSLTGLANIQYF. As DNA, the CDR3 is TGTGCCAGCAGCTTGACTGGCCTTGCAAACATTCAGTACTTC.

The chain recombines TRBV2 with TRBJ1-5, with unresolved D. This CDR3 region has 16 residues. V was cut by 6 bases and J by 5 bases, with 20 bases left in between. CDR1 SNHLY and CDR2 FYNNEI come from the germline V gene. The CDR3 nucleotides read TGTGCCAGCAGCCCTCTTCCTCCCGGCAGCCATCAGCCCCAGCATTTT. It codes for CASSPLPPGSHQPQHF.

V gene TRBV13 combines with J gene TRBJ2-7; either TRBD1 or TRBD2 may supply D (5 bases each). V dropped 3 bases and J dropped 5 bases, with 8 bases sitting between them. From germline, CDR1 is PRHDT and CDR2 FYEKMQ (reference sequence). This CDR3 contains 12 residues. This chain's CDR3 is CASSLGVHEQYF. The CDR3 nucleotides read TGTGCCAGCAGCTTGGGGGTGCACGAGCAGTACTTC. Full variable domain (rest looked up from reference TRBV13 and TRBJ2-7): AAGVIQSPRHLIKEKRETATLKCYPIPRHDTVYWYQQGPGQDPQFLISFYEKMQSDKGSIPDRFSAQQFSDYHSELNMSSLELGDSALYFCASSLGVHEQYFGPGTRLTVT.

This rearrangement joins TRBV12-5 to TRBJ1-1; D gene ambiguous. CDR1 is LGHNT and CDR2 is FRNRAP in the germline V gene. The CDR3 loop spans 12 amino acids. Between the trimmed V and J ends, which lost 3 bases and 11 bases, there was a span of 13 bases. CDR3 in amino acids: CASGFPGRDAFF. Here the CDR3 DNA reads TGTGCTAGTGGTTTTCCTGGGAGGGATGCTTTCTTT. The whole variable domain, filled in from reference TRBV12-5 and TRBJ1-1, reads DARVTQTPRHKVTEMGQEVTMRCQPILGHNTVFWYRQTMMQGLELLAYFRNRAPLDDSGMPKDRFSAEMPDATLATLKIQPSEPRDSAVYFCASGFPGRDAFFGQGTRLTVV.

The CDR3 spells CASSQYNTEAFF. CDR3 bases: TGTGCCAGCAGCCAATACAACACTGAAGCTTTCTTT. The chain has TRBV11-3 and TRBJ1-1; D is uncertain. The V end was cut by 5 bases, the J end by 2 bases, with 6 bases between. Germline V gene lookup returns CDR1 SGHNT and CDR2 YENEEA. This CDR3 has 12 residues.

This clone was recorded a few times. The chain links TRBV7-2 to TRBJ2-5; D call uncertain. V was clipped by 1 base and J by 5 bases, with 8 bases between them. From germline, CDR1 is SGHTA and CDR2 FQGNSA. The CDR3 runs 13 residues. As DNA, the CDR3 is TGTGCCAGCAGCTTAGAAGTTCTGGAGACCCAGTACTTC. As protein: CASSLEVLETQYF.

V usage is TRBV29-1 and J usage is TRBJ2-5; 11 nucleotides align to TRBD1. The closer fit of TRBJ2-7 to the DNA end suggests the J call may be wrong. The length of the CDR3 is 13 residues. The germline V gene has CDR1 SQVTM and CDR2 ANQGSEA. The CDR3 loop is CSVQDRGHYEQYF. CDR3 bases: TGCAGCGTACAGGACAGGGGGCACTACGAGCAGTACTTC.

V and J are TRBV4-1 and TRBJ2-5, with D unclear. V was pared by 1 base and J by 3 bases, with 6 bases between. The germline V gene encodes CDR1 MGHRA and CDR2 YSYEKL. The CDR3 loop spans 13 amino acids. The DNA for the CDR3 is TGCGCCAGCAGCCAAGTCCTAGAAGAGACCCAGTACTTC. This encodes CASSQVLEETQYF.

This clone occurred a few times. This chain connects TRBV7-2 to TRBJ2-3, with TRBD2 matching 10 bases. The J segment lost 0 bases and the V segment lost 5 bases, leaving 11 bases of the junction unmatched. The V gene's germline CDR1 is SGHTA and CDR2 FQGNSA. The CDR3 covers 18 residues. CDR3 in amino acids: CASSSPGLAPTSTDTQYF. The CDR3 DNA reads as TGTGCCAGCAGCAGTCCGGGACTAGCGCCTACTAGCACAGATACGCAGTATTTT. The complete variable domain, with remaining parts taken from reference TRBV7-2 and TRBJ2-3, reads GAGVSQSPSNKVTEKGKDVELRCDPISGHTALYWYRQSLGQGLEFLIYFQGNSAPDKSGLPSDRFSAERTGGSVSTLTIQRTQQEDSAVYLCASSSPGLAPTSTDTQYFGPGTRLTVL.

This clone has only a few counts. In the same sample, other DNA sequences code for this CDR3. This sequence joins TRBV4-3 and TRBJ2-7; a weak D match, TRBD2 (6 bases). The V end was cut by 1 base, the J end by 2 bases, with 9 bases between. CDR3 length equals 14 residues. Per germline, CDR1 LGHNA and CDR2 YSLEER. The CDR3: CASSQGRGPYEQYF. The DNA of the CDR3 is TGCGCCAGCAGCCAAGGGCGGGGCCCCTACGAGCAGTACTTC.

The J gene is TRBJ2-7, the V gene TRBV7-9, with D possibly called TRBD1 or TRBD2 (5 bases each). The V gene's germline CDR1 is SEHNR and CDR2 FQNEAQ (reference sequence). Trimming cost V 4 bases and J 4 bases, with 14 bases left between them. This CDR3 contains 14 residues. CDR3 sequence reads: CASSSGGSGYEQYF. In nucleotides, the CDR3 is TGTGCCAGCAGCTCTGGGGGTTCTGGGTACGAGCAGTACTTC.

In its sample, this clone was seen a few times. This chain connects TRBV29-1 to TRBJ2-7; the D is unclear. Germline V gene data show CDR1 as SQVTM and CDR2 as ANQGSEA. The CDR3 runs 15 residues. Trimming removed 4 bases at V and 5 bases at J, with 21 bases between. In nucleotides, the CDR3 is TGCAGCGTTGGATCCCCTGACGAGTGGATCGACGAGCAGTACTTC. Translating it yields CSVGSPDEWIDEQYF.

The chain joins TRBV10-3 to TRBJ1-1; D possibly corresponds to TRBD1 (5 bases). Germline V gene data show CDR1 as ENHRY and CDR2 as SYGVKD. Trimming removed 0 bases from V and 0 bases from J, with 8 bases in between. The CDR3 loop spans 15 amino acids. The CDR3 sequence is CAISESTTVNTEAFF. The CDR3 nucleotides read TGTGCCATCAGTGAGTCTACGACAGTGAACACTGAAGCTTTCTTT.

V gene TRBV5-1 combines with J gene TRBJ2-1; 11 bases are shared with TRBD2. Per germline, CDR1 SGHRS and CDR2 YFSETQ. The trim removed 4 bases at V and 6 bases at J, leaving 6 bases unmatched. This CDR3 is 15 amino acids long. The CDR3 region has the DNA TGCGCCAGCAGCCCTCGGACTAGCGGGCCCAATGAGCAGTTCTTC. This codes for CASSPRTSGPNEQFF. The entire variable domain, with the rest obtained from reference TRBV5-1 and TRBJ2-1, is as follows: KAGVTQTPRYLIKTRGQQVTLSCSPISGHRSVSWYQQTPGQGLQFLFEYFSETQRNKGNFPGRFSGRQFSNSRSEMNVSTLELGDSALYLCASSPRTSGPNEQFFGPGTRLTVL.

This rearrangement joins TRBV9 to TRBJ2-3, with 12 bases fitting TRBD2. V trimming: 3 bases; J trimming: 0 bases; junction bases outside the gene matches: 5. The CDR3 runs 17 residues. CDR1 and CDR2 (germline): SGDLS, YYNGEE. As DNA, the CDR3 is TGTGCCAGCAGCGCCCAAGGGACTAGCGGGAGCACAGATACGCAGTATTTT. It encodes CASSAQGTSGSTDTQYF.